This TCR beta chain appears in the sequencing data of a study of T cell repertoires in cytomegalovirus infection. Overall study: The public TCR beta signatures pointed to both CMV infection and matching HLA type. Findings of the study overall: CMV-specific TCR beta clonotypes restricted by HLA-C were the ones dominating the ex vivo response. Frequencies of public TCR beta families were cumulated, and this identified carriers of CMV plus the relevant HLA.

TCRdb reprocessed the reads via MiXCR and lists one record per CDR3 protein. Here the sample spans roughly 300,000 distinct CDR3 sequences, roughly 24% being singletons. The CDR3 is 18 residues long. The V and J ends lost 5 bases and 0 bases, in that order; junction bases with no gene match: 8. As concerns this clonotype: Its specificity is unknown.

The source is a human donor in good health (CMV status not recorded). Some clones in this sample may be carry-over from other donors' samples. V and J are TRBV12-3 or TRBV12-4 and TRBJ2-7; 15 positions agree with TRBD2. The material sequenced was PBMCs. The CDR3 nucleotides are TGTGCCAGCAGTACCCCGGGACTAGCGGGAGGAATCTCCTACGAGCAGTACTTC. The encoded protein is CASSTPGLAGGISYEQYF.